What follows describes a single TCR beta chain. Its target is unknown. These data come from a study of shared clonotypes between healthy human individuals. Study-wide points: Donor clonotype sharing was expected to depend on sequencing depth.

Deletions cut 5 bases from V and 1 base from J, with 15 bases between. Germline CDR1 and CDR2: SGHTA and FQGNSA. This CDR3 has 16 residues. Clones were read by immunoSEQ multiplex PCR, and TCRdb kept only the in-frame ones, dropping some. This sample yields roughly 2 million clones, of which around 95% are seen a single time; roughly 0.13% belongs to the top ten. This receptor was identified in a young man in good health. Sequencing was performed on naive CD4+ T cells sorted from blood. Subset given: CD45RA+ positively selected. The rearrangement joins TRBV7-2 to TRBJ2-1, with D perhaps TRBD1 or TRBD2 (5 bases each). CDR3 bases: TGTGCCAGCAGCCCCCCAGGGAGCCGTTCCTACAATGAGCAGTTCTTC. Encoded protein: CASSPPGSRSYNEQFF.